A single sample gave rise to the 8 T cell receptor beta chains below, sequenced in a study of control samples from healthy donors and cancer patients. Only in-frame clones appear in the TCRdb table, and some are missing; sequencing was by immunoSEQ multiplex PCR. There are approximately 190,000 clones in the sample; 90% to 95% occur only once, and about 1.7% lies in the top ten. The sequenced material came from blood. These receptors all come from a man younger than 40 in good health.

This chain joins TRBV5-1 and TRBJ2-3, with D possibly TRBD1 on 5 matching bases. CDR1 and CDR2 from the germline V gene are SGHRS and YFSETQ. This CDR3 is 14 amino acids long. Trimming left V 0 bases short and J 6 bases short, with 11 bases between. The CDR3 is CASSLVGPADTQYF. CDR3 nucleotide sequence: TGCGCCAGCAGCTTGGTGGGGCCCGCGGATACGCAGTATTTT.

The V gene is TRBV3-1 (or the pseudogene TRBV3-2), the J gene TRBJ1-6; D might be TRBD1 (5 bases). CDR1 and CDR2 (germline): LGHDT, YNNKEL (reference sequence). The CDR3 covers 16 residues. Trimming left V 5 bases short and J 5 bases short, with 16 bases between. The CDR3 DNA follows: TGTGCCAGCAGCGATGGGGCCTCGACTAATAATTCACCCCTCCACTTT. Translation: CASSDGASTNNSPLHF.

The CDR3 loop reads CAWSEAVVNQPQHF. For the CDR3, the DNA is TGTGCCTGGAGTGAGGCAGTTGTTAATCAGCCCCAGCATTTT. This rearrangement joins TRBV30 to TRBJ1-5, with D uncertain. The CDR3 length is 14 residues. The V gene's germline CDR1 is GTSNPN and CDR2 SVGIG (reference sequence). Trimming removed 1 base at V and 4 bases at J, with 11 bases between.

The CDR3 region has the DNA TGCAGCGTGGGGACAGGGGGTGAAAAACTGTTTTTT. Translation: CSVGTGGEKLFF. The chain combines TRBV29-1 with TRBJ1-4; 11 bases map to TRBD1. The CDR3 runs to 12 residues. J was trimmed by 7 bases and V by 6 bases; bases with no gene match: 1. In germline, CDR1 is SQVTM, CDR2 ANQGSEA.

The V and J genes are TRBV9 and TRBJ1-1; D not certain. Germline CDR1 reads SGDLS; CDR2 reads YYNGEE. This CDR3 spans 14 amino acids. Trimming stripped 0 bases from V and 1 base from J, with 7 bases between. In nucleotides, the CDR3 is TGTGCCAGCAGCGTAGACAACGGGAACACTGAAGCTTTCTTT. This encodes CASSVDNGNTEAFF.

V is TRBV27 and J is TRBJ1-4; possible D gene TRBD1, 5 bases. Germline V gives CDR1 MNHEY, CDR2 SMNVEV (reference sequence). The ends were cut back, 1 base at V and 8 bases at J, with 17 bases in the middle. There are 16 residues in the CDR3. The CDR3 here is CASSLFPGRDGEKLFF. The CDR3 DNA is TGTGCCAGCAGTTTATTTCCCGGCAGGGATGGAGAAAAACTGTTTTTT. The full variable domain, rest sourced from reference TRBV27 and TRBJ1-4, is EAQVTQNPRYLITVTGKKLTVTCSQNMNHEYMSWYRQDPGLGLRQIYYSMNVEVTDKGDVPEGYKVSRKEKRNFPLILESPSPNQTSLYFCASSLFPGRDGEKLFFGSGTQLSVL.

The chain is built from TRBV19 and TRBJ1-1, with D perhaps TRBD1 (5 bases). V lost 5 bases and J lost 1, with 17 bases in between. The germline V gene encodes CDR1 LNHDA and CDR2 SQIVND (reference sequence). The CDR3 runs to 16 residues. The CDR3 loop reads CASSGPRGLGNTEAFF. DNA for the CDR3: TGTGCCAGTAGTGGCCCCCGGGGGTTGGGGAACACTGAAGCTTTCTTT.

This rearrangement joins TRBV19 to TRBJ2-6; 7 nucleotides line up with TRBD2. Germline CDR1 and CDR2: LNHDA and SQIVND (reference sequence). This CDR3 spans 18 amino acids. V was pared by 5 bases and J by 0 bases, with 10 bases of the junction left unmatched. In DNA, the CDR3 is TGTGCCAGTAGTTCGACTGGGCGGGGGATCTCTGGGGCCAACGTCCTGACTTTC. This codes for CASSSTGRGISGANVLTF.